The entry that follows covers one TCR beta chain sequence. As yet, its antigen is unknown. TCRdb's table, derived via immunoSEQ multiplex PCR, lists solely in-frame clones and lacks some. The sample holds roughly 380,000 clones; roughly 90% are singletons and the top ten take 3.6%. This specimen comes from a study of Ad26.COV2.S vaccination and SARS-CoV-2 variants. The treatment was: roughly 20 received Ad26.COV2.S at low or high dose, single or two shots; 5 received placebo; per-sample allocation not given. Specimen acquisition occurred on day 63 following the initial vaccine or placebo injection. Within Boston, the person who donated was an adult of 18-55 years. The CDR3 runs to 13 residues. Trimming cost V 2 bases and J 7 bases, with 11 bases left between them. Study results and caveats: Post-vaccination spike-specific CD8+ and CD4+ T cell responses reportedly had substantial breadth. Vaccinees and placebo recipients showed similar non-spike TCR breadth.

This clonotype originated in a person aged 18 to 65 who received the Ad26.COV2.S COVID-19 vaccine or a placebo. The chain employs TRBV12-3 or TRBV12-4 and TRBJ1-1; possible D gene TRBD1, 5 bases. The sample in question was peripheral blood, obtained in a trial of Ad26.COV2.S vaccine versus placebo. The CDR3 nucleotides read TGTGCCAGCAGTTTAAGGGGTGACGGTGAAGCTTTCTTT. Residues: CASSLRGDGEAFF.